This TCR beta chain came from a study of CD8+CD57+ T cells in acquired aplastic anemia. Study as a whole: The sorted CD4+ and CD8+ cells yielded an average approximately 3.3 ug of DNA.

Findings and caveats of the study: Both patients and controls carried the same twenty-nine CD8+ CDR3 sequences.

The template used for profiling TCR beta VDJ and CDR3 was genomic DNA. MiXCR was run by TCRdb on the reads, yielding one entry per CDR3 protein. The sample yields 150,000 to 200,000 distinct CDR3 sequences, around half seen once. Patients sequenced had flow cytometry evidence of CD8+CD57+ cell expansion. All participating patients were living with severe acquired aplastic anemia. Germline V lookup: CDR1 SGHDT, CDR2 YYEEEE. The junction had 8 bases not matched to a gene; V was cut back by 4 bases and J by 8 bases. CDR3 size: 14 residues. On this clonotype: Its antigen is undetermined.

The clonotype comes from a human donor with aplastic anemia. The sequenced sample consisted of sorted CD4+, CD8+, or CD8+CD57+ T cells (not recorded which) from PBMCs. J is TRBJ1-4 and V is TRBV5-6; 7 positions agree with TRBD1. DNA of the CDR3: TGTGCCAGCAGCCCAGACAGGGTACGAGAAAAACTGTTTTTT. This gives the protein CASSPDRVREKLFF.